Each of the 7 T cell receptor beta chains below was sequenced from the same sample in a study of cytomegalovirus exposure and HLA in healthy donors. The primer mix had 60 Vbeta and 13 Jbeta primers. Only in-frame clones appear in the TCRdb table, and some are missing; sequencing was by immunoSEQ multiplex PCR. The data hold tens of thousands of clones, with 65% to 70% observed a single time. The sequenced sample was PBMCs. The origin of the receptors is a woman in her 30s in good health and CMV-seronegative.

This rearrangement joins TRBV28 to TRBJ2-7, with D possibly being TRBD1 (5 bases). CDR3 size: 13 residues. The ends were cut back, 5 bases at V and 4 bases at J, with 12 bases in the middle. CDR1 is MDHEN, CDR2 SYDVKM, per germline. The CDR3 is CASSTGHRYEQYF. DNA for the CDR3: TGTGCCAGCAGTACCGGACACCGGTACGAGCAGTACTTC.

The chain is built from TRBV19 and TRBJ1-2; D is unclear. V was trimmed by 2 bases and J by 4 bases, leaving 11 bases between them. The length of the CDR3 is 14 residues. CDR1 and CDR2 (germline): LNHDA, SQIVND (reference sequence). CDR3 bases: TGTGCCAGTAGTATATCCGCAGGCTTCTATGGCTACACCTTC. It specifies CASSISAGFYGYTF.

This clone was seen more than once but under ten times. The chain recombines TRBV6-1 with TRBJ1-1, with D perhaps TRBD1 (5 bases). Germline V gives CDR1 MNHNS, CDR2 SASEGT. Trimming took off 1 base at V and 3 bases at J, with 12 bases between the two ends. The CDR3 extends over 15 amino acids. CDR3 region: CASSEDPGEDTEAFF. CDR3 in DNA: TGTGCCAGCAGTGAAGATCCGGGGGAGGACACTGAAGCTTTCTTT.

This clone turned up a few times. The V call is TRBV27, the J call TRBJ2-7; 7 bases map to TRBD1. Germline CDR1 and CDR2: MNHEY and SMNVEV (reference sequence). This CDR3 has 16 residues. With 6 bases clipped from V and 0 bases from J, the junction kept 11 bases outside the gene matches. The CDR3 bases are TGTGCCAGCAGCATCAAGGCGGACAGGAGCTCCTACGAGCAGTACTTC. Translated, it gives CASSIKADRSSYEQYF.

The rearrangement joins TRBV5-4 to TRBJ1-2; TRBD1 aligns across 8 bases. Looked up from germline, CDR1 is SGHNT and CDR2 is YYREEE (reference sequence). The CDR3 is made up of 14 amino acids. The V and J ends lost 4 bases and 6 bases, in that order; junction bases with no gene match: 8. The chain's CDR3 is CASSPDREGDGYTF. The CDR3 bases are TGTGCCAGCAGCCCGGACAGGGAGGGGGATGGCTACACCTTC.

This clone was observed a few times. This sequence joins TRBV2 and TRBJ2-7; possibly TRBD2 for D (6 bases). CDR3 size: 13 residues. V gave up 0 bases and J gave up 7 bases, with 10 bases separating them. Germline V gives CDR1 SNHLY, CDR2 FYNNEI. The CDR3 loop reads CASSEAVRGEQYF. The CDR3 coding sequence is TGTGCCAGCAGTGAAGCAGTCCGGGGGGAGCAGTACTTC.

J is TRBJ1-1 and V is TRBV10-3, with TRBD1 identical over 9 bases. Germline V gene sequence: CDR1 ENHRY, CDR2 SYGVKD. This CDR3 is built from 14 residues. Trimming at V came to 6 bases and at J to 1 base, leaving 3 bases not matched to a gene. The CDR3 is CAIRADRGNTEAFF. DNA of the CDR3: TGTGCCATCAGGGCGGACAGGGGGAACACTGAAGCTTTCTTT.